Reported below is one T cell receptor (beta chain). Its antigen is not yet known. No much larger clone exists at a distance of one base, and base qualities are not known. Deletion took 7 bases off V and 8 bases off J, with a span of 11 bases between the germline ends. The germline V gene encodes CDR1 DFQATT and CDR2 SNEGSKA (reference sequence). The CDR3 spans 10 residues, from the cysteine through the phenylalanine. Only CDR3 DNA is held: 30 bases, read in frame from base 1. The data stem from a study of cytomegalovirus exposure and HLA in healthy donors (TCRdb year 2017). For the study in its entirety: An earlier analysis of roughly 500 of the donors reported 250 to 350 Gb of sequence data and 117 million unique TCR beta sequences from 150 million to 200 million T cells. In an earlier analysis of 500 to 650 of the donors, high-throughput TCR beta sequencing was used to judge whether each TCR beta V gene segment behaved as functional or pseudogenic. The study aimed to test whether signatures of past pathogen exposure could be identified by cataloging public T cell receptors. Typing coverage varied by locus: about 620-640 donors for A, B, C, DRB1 and DQB1; approximately 500 for DQA1; around 610 for DPA1; more than 450 for DPB1. HLA typing included class I and class II loci at four-digit resolution. Among 398 genotyped donors of the cohort, an average of approximately 250,000 unique TCR beta nucleotide sequences were sequenced per donor, approximately 20% of them non-productive. A later analysis re-examined previously published TCR beta repertoires from just over 650 donors and added high-resolution HLA genotyping to investigate patterns of TCR occurrence. Of the 300 to 500 genotyped donors, 65% to 90% were placed in the genetic ancestry cluster associated with self-reported Caucasian donors. Genome-wide SNP genotypes for about three fifths of the roughly 670 donors were used in a later genetic analysis, which treated that subset as a discovery cohort. The later analysis used no new phenotypic data to find candidate immune exposures, relying instead on TCR beta sequences and their occurrence across donors. Every discovery cohort repertoire had been produced on one sequencing platform. About 280 gigabases of sequencing data and some 85 million unique TCR sequences were included in an early release covering under 650 HLA-typed donors. Roughly 5 DR-DQ haplotypes were handled as single units for association and clustering, since linkage in the cohort was strong. Donor age, sex, ethnicity and CMV serostatus were collected together with the repertoire data. The study profiled the T cell repertoires of hundreds of subjects by immunosequencing and related them to cytomegalovirus serostatus. In addition to the first cohort of approximately 670 subjects, a separate validation cohort of about 120 different subjects was used. The study combined high-throughput TCR immunosequencing, statistical association of individual TCRs with disease status, and machine learning to predict cytomegalovirus infection status. General conclusions and limits of the study: Presence/absence analyses assumed roughly uniform sequencing depth across donors, an assumption that may not hold. V-gene and J-gene trimming of TCR beta chains was associated with a missense DCLRE1C variant in a later genetic analysis, and the association was replicated in an independent cohort. Only TCR beta chains were sequenced in this cohort, and the absence of alpha or paired-chain data limited detectable features. The study gave a list of some 150 TCR beta chains associated with cytomegalovirus. In an earlier analysis of around 600 of the donors, most TCR beta V segments were observed in productive rearrangements about 87% or about 30% of the time, broadly matching IMGT annotations. Roughly 17 rarely observed V segments, including chromosome 9 orphons, were excluded from the earlier analysis of some 590 of the donors because counts were too low. According to the authors, the approach could potentially be generalized to other disease states and immunological phenotypes. Assigning TCR associations to individual alleles was difficult when HLA alleles, especially DR and DQ, strongly co-occurred. At a false discovery rate of 0.05, a later analysis linked 16,951 TCR beta sequences to specific HLA alleles. While some public TCRs were present in many individuals, most TCR sequences turned up only very rarely across donors. In a later analysis, several top co-occurrence clusters were reported to appear linked to parvovirus B19, influenza, CMV and Epstein-Barr virus. The only immune exposure information available for the cohort was CMV serostatus. In a later genetic analysis, fewer N-insertions in productive TCRs were reported among donors in an Asian-associated ancestry cluster than the roughly 700-donor mean. According to a later analysis, TCR association rates differed among HLA loci, with DRB1 alleles showing the most associated TCRs and HLA-C alleles showing the fewest. Correlated functional status among segregating V segments might be attributable to linkage disequilibrium, but an unknown experimental factor could not be ruled out. In a later analysis, HLA-associated TCR beta chains showed more clonal expansion and lower generation probabilities than non-associated chains that were equally common. Because HLA typing was missing for some donors at each locus, association tests included only the typed subset. A few of the identified cytomegalovirus-associated TCR beta chains were confirmed in vitro to be specific for cytomegalovirus antigens. Some IMGT-functional V segments, including TRBV6-2 and TRBV6-3, could not be told apart with the 87-base-pair reads, so those segments were excluded. Cytomegalovirus status was reported to be diagnosed by the classifier with high specificity and sensitivity in both the original and validation cohorts. A further reported finding was that TCR beta sequences accurately predicted the HLA-A and HLA-B alleles for most subjects in the first cohort. A cluster of highly shared sequence variants was judged likely to be a technical artifact of the sequencing pipeline. According to a later analysis, most CMV-associated TCR beta chains appeared to be HLA-restricted, and the HLA associations seemed to be driven largely by CMV exposure.

The cohort was made up of 650 to 700 healthy bone marrow donors. Cohort members were all nominally healthy when sampled, although unrecorded immune exposures were likely present. The donor was CMV seronegative and was included in the group of 352 seronegative cohort members. A peripheral blood sample was provided by each donor, and peripheral blood mononuclear cells were used for TCR beta sequencing. Genomic DNA was extracted from the blood cell samples with the Qiagen DNeasy Blood Extraction Kit. Library construction relied on the immunoSEQ multiplex PCR assay. A mixture of 60 forward primers for TCR Vbeta segments and 13 reverse primers for TCR Jbeta segments was used in the multiplex PCR. Amplification of the CDR3 region of rearranged TCR beta genes was performed with a multiplex PCR assay on genomic DNA. On the Illumina HiSeq System, the amplified TCR beta libraries were sequenced as 87-base-pair reads. On the study's bioinformatics: In a later analysis, tens of millions of unique TCR beta chains were counted across the roughly 610 repertoires, and about 10 million of these chains were shared by at least two donors. To remove PCR and sequencing errors, raw reads were error-corrected and collapsed into unique sequences using a nearest-neighbor algorithm that merged closely related sequences. V, D and J gene segments were assigned by aligning CDR3 sequences to IMGT reference sequences. For a sequence to be retained, at least a six-nucleotide match to both a V gene segment and a J gene segment was required. A rearrangement counted as productive if the CDR3 had no stop codons and remained in frame with V and J, and every other rearrangement counted as non-productive. CDR3 was defined by IMGT convention, running from the second conserved V-encoded cysteine to the conserved J-encoded phenylalanine. In an earlier analysis of just under 600 of the donors, sequences lacking an unambiguous match to a single V gene segment were excluded. In an earlier analysis of 587 of the donors, V segments were called functional above 56.7% productive rearrangements and were called segregating when the between-donor standard deviation exceeded 5%. To diagnose cytomegalovirus status from the catalog of TCR beta chain sequences, a statistical classification framework was built. In a later analysis, TCR nucleotide sequences were compared against IMGT/GENE-DB human TR gene sequences so that V and J genes could be assigned. A later analysis assigned CDR3 sequences and most-parsimonious VDJ recombination scenarios with the TCRdist pipeline. A later analysis defined each TCR beta chain by its CDR3 amino acid sequence plus V-gene family, and excluded reads lacking a unique V-gene family. In a later analysis, approximately 590 highly shared, low-generation-probability nucleotide sequences were removed to address suspected cross-contamination and a sequencing artifact. In a later analysis, a clonal expansion index was calculated for each public chain from normalized within-repertoire ranks of inferred template counts. In a later analysis, generation probabilities were computed with a VDJ recombination model fitted to out-of-frame rearrangements, and the resulting probabilities were checked against IGoR. In a later analysis, hypergeometric tests were used to score TCR-TCR, TCR-HLA and TCR-CMV co-occurrence, with a repertoire-size bias correction applied to TCR pairs. To estimate false discovery rates, a later analysis permuted the HLA or CMV assignments 20 times. A later analysis grouped co-occurring TCRs with DBSCAN, adding TCRdist sequence similarity when clustering within HLA-allele-positive subsets. Co-occurrence clustering excluded repertoires with fewer than 30,000 or more than 120,000 public chains, plus five with anomalous nucleotide sharing. This immuneACCESS table, as held by TCRdb, lists in-frame sequences with V and J called but not all clones. Of the missing ones, under half trace to an unresolved V gene in checked studies; the others have no known cause. The V and J calls and clone size are taken from that table; D and trimming were inferred from the DNA. The sample table records 210,000 or so clones; roughly 90% of these occur just once. Around 1% of the sample rests with the top ten.

The material sequenced was PBMCs. The rearranged chain carries TRBV20-1 and TRBJ1-2; the D gene cannot be resolved reliably. The TCR originated in a woman under 30 in good health and CMV-seronegative. The CDR3 protein is CSGRDDGYTF. The DNA sequence follows: TGCAGTGGGAGGGATGACGGCTACACCTTC.